This T cell receptor (beta chain) emerged from a study of blood T cells in healthy people across ages. Study outcomes and limitations: Naive CD4+ cells and diversity were both higher in long-lived donors than in aged donors.

Comments on this clonotype: Its specificity is unknown.

The authors ran a second PCR of roughly 6 to 12 cycles using a sample-barcoded 5' primer and a J-beta primer mix. The template-switch adaptor was a 5' adaptor with 12 random nucleotides. It tagged each cDNA molecule. TCRdb independently ran MiXCR on the 5' RACE reads; one entry per CDR3 protein. In the table there are approximately 960,000 distinct CDR3 sequences, about 27% of which are singletons. Germline V lookup: CDR1 SNHLY, CDR2 FYNNEI. V was cut by 11 bases and J by 2 bases, with 11 bases left in between. CDR3 length equals 12 residues. These data also formed part of another study, on T cells of mothers and their children.

The rearrangement joins TRBV2 to TRBJ2-3; D call uncertain. The clonotype was recovered from a woman aged 40 to 50 in good health. The sample was blood. The CDR3 DNA sequence: TGTGCCGCTGGGGTGACCACAGATACGCAGTATTTT. It is translated as CAAGVTTDTQYF.